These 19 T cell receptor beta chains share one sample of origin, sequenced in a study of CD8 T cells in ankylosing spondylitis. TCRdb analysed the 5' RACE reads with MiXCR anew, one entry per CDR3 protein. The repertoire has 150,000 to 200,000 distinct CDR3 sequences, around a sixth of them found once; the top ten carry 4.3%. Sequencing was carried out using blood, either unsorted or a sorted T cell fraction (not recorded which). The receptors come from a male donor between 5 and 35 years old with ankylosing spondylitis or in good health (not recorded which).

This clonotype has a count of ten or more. CDR3 DNA: TGTGCCAGCAGTCCACTAGGGGACAGGATCACAGATACGCAGTATTTT. Its translation is CASSPLGDRITDTQYF. This rearrangement joins TRBV27 to TRBJ2-3, with 8 bases identical to TRBD1. Germline V gives CDR1 MNHEY, CDR2 SMNVEV (reference sequence). This CDR3 is built from 16 residues. V shed 5 bases, J shed 2 bases, and the junction held 9 bases outside the gene matches.

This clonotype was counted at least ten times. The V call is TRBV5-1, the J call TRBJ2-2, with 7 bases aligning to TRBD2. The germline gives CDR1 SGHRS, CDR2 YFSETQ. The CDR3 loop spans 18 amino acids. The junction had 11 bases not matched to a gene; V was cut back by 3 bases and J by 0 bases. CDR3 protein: CASSSISSGRANTGELFF. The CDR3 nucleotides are TGCGCCAGCAGCTCAATCTCTAGCGGACGGGCGAACACCGGGGAGCTGTTTTTT. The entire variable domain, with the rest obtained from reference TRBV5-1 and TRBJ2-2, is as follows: KAGVTQTPRYLIKTRGQQVTLSCSPISGHRSVSWYQQTPGQGLQFLFEYFSETQRNKGNFPGRFSGRQFSNSRSEMNVSTLELGDSALYLCASSSISSGRANTGELFFGEGSRLTVL.

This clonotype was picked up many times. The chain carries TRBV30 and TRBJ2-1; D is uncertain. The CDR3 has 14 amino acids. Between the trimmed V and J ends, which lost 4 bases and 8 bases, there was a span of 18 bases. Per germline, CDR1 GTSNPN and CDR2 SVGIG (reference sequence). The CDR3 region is CAWTTGAPSDEQFF. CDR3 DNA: TGTGCCTGGACCACCGGAGCGCCCAGCGATGAGCAGTTCTTC.

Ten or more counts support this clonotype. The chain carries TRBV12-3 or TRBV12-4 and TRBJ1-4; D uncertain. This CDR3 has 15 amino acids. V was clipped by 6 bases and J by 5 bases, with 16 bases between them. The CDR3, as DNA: TGTGCCAGCAGATATAACTTGGGGAACAATGAAAAACTGTTTTTT. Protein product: CASRYNLGNNEKLFF.

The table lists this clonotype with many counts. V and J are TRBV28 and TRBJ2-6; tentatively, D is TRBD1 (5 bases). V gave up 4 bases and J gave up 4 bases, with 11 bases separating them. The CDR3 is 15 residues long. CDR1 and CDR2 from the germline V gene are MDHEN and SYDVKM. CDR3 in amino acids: CASSSDSPGANVLTF. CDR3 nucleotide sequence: TGTGCCAGCAGTTCAGACAGTCCCGGGGCCAACGTCCTGACTTTC. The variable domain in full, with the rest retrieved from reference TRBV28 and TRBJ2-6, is DVKVTQSSRYLVKRTGEKVFLECVQDMDHENMFWYRQDPGLGLRLIYFSYDVKMKEKGDIPEGYSVSREKKERFSLILESASTNQTSMYLCASSSDSPGANVLTFGAGSRLTVL.

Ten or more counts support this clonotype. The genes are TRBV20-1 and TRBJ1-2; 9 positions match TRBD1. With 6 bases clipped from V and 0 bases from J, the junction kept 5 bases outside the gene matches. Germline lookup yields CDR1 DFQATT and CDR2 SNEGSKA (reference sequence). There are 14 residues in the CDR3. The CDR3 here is CSAPGTGTNYGYTF. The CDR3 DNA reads TGCAGTGCCCCCGGGACAGGGACTAACTATGGCTACACCTTC.

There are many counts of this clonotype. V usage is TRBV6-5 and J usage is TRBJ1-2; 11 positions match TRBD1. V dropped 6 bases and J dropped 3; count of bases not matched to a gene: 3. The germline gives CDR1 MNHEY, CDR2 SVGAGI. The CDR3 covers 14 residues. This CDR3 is CASRRGQGDYGYTF. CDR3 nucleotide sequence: TGTGCCAGCAGGCGGGGACAGGGGGACTATGGCTACACCTTC.

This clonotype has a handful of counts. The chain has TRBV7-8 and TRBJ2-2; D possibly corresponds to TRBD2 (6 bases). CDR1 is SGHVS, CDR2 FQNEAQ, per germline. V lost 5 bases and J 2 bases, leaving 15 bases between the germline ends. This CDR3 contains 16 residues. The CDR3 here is CASSPTAGTNTGELFF. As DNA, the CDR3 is TGTGCCAGCAGCCCCACAGCGGGCACCAACACCGGGGAGCTGTTTTTT.

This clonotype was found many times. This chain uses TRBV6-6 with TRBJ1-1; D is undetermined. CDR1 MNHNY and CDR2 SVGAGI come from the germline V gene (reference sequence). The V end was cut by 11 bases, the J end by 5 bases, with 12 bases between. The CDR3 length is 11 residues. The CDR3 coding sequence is TGTGCCGCCCGGACGGGAACTGAAGCTTTCTTT. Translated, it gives CAARTGTEAFF.

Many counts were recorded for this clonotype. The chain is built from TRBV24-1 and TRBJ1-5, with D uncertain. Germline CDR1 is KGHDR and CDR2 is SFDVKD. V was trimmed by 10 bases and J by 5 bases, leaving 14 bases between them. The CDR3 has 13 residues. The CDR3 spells CATSPGADQPQHF. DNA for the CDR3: TGTGCCACATCTCCAGGTGCTGATCAGCCCCAGCATTTT.

The CDR3 is CSVETAWEQFF. For the CDR3, the DNA is TGCAGCGTTGAAACAGCTTGGGAGCAGTTCTTC. The V call is TRBV29-1, the J call TRBJ2-1; D remains ambiguous. V gave up 2 bases and J gave up 10 bases, with 9 bases separating them. Germline V gene sequence: CDR1 SQVTM, CDR2 ANQGSEA. This CDR3 region has 11 residues.

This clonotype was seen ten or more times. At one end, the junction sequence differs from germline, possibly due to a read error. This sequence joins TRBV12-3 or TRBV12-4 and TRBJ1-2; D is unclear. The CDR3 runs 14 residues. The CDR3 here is CASNLPLNPYGYTF. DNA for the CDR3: TGTGCCAGCAATTTACCCCTAAACCCCTATGGCTACACCTTC.

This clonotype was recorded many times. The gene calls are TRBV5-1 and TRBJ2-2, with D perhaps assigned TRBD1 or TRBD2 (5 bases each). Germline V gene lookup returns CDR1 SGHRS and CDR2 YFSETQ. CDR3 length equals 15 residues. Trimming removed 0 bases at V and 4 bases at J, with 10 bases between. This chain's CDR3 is CASSLDWGSTGELFF. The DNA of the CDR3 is TGCGCCAGCAGCTTGGATTGGGGGAGCACCGGGGAGCTGTTTTTT.

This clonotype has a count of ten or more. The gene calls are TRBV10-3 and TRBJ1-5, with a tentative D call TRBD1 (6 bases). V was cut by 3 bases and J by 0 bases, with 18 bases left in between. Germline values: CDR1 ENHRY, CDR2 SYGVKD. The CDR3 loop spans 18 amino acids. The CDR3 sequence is CAISEPGHGIDSNQPQHF. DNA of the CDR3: TGTGCCATCAGTGAACCGGGACATGGAATCGATAGCAATCAGCCCCAGCATTTT.

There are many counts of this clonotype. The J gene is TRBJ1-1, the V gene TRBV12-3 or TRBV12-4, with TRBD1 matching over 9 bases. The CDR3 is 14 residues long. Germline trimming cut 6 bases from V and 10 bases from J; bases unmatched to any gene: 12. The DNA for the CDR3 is TGTGCCAGCAGCCACAGGGGGCGAGAAAGGGGAGCTTTCTTT. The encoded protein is CASSHRGRERGAFF.

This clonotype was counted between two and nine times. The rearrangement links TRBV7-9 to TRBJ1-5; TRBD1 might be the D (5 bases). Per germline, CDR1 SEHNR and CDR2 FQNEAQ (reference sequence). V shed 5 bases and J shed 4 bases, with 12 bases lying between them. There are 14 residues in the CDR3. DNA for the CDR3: TGTGCCAGCAGCCCCAGTGGGGGGAATCAGCCCCAGCATTTT. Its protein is CASSPSGGNQPQHF.

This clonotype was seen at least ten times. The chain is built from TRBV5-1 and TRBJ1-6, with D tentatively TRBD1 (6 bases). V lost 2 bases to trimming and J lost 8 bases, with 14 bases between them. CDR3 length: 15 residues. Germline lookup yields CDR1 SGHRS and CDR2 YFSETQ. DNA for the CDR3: TGCGCCAGCAGCTTTGGACAGACTATCTATTCACCCCTCCACTTT. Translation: CASSFGQTIYSPLHF.

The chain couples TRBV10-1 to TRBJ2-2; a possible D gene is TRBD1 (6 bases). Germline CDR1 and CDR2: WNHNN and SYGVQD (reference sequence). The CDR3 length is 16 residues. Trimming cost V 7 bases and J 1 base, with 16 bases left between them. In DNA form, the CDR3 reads TGCGCCAGCATTACATCCGGGACAATGAACACCGGGGAGCTGTTTTTT. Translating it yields CASITSGTMNTGELFF.

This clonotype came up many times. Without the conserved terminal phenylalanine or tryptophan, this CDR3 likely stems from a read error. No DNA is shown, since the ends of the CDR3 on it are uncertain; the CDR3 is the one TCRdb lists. The CDR3 spells CASSQERREGL. This chain uses TRBV4-2 with TRBJ2-1; the table's D gene call, TRBD2, was not cross checked with the DNA. The CDR3 region is 11 residues in length, termini included. The germline V gene has CDR1 LGHNA and CDR2 YNFKEQ.